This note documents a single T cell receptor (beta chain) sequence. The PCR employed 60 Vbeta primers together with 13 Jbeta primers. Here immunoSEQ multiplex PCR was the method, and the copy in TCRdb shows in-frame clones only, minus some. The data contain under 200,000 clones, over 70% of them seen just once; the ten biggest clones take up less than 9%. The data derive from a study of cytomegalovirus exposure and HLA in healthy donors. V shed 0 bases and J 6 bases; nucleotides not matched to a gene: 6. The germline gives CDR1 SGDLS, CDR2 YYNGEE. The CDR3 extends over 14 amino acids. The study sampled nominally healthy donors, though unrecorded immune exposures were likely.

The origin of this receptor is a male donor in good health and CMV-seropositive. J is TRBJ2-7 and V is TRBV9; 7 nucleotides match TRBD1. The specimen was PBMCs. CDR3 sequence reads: CASSVGSTGREQYF. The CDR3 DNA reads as TGTGCCAGCAGCGTAGGGTCGACAGGGCGCGAGCAGTACTTC.